The 12 T cell receptor beta chains below were found in one sample sequenced in a study of Graves' ophthalmopathy and Graves' hyperthyroidism. Researchers took RNA transcripts and amplified TCR beta CDR3 regions from them. After a first-round RT-PCR with HTBI primers, a second-round multiplex PCR was run. TCRdb analysed the multiplex PCR reads with MiXCR anew, one entry per CDR3 protein. The table has approximately 700,000 distinct CDR3 sequences, about 38% seen once. Sequenced material: peripheral blood. Every receptor here comes from an adult man with Graves' ophthalmopathy.

This rearrangement joins TRBV9 to TRBJ1-1, with D hard to call. The V gene lost 4 bases and the J gene lost 8 bases, with 15 bases spanning the gap. The CDR3 covers 13 residues. In germline, CDR1 is SGDLS, CDR2 YYNGEE. CDR3 DNA: TGTGCCAGCAGCCAAGATTTAACGGTAGAAGCTTTCTTT. Its translation: CASSQDLTVEAFF.

At least ten counts were recorded for this clonotype. This chain joins TRBV12-3 or TRBV12-4 and TRBJ2-5, with TRBD2 as a possible D gene (6 bases). V lost 7 bases, J lost 5 bases, and 23 bases lay in between. This CDR3 is built from 16 residues. CDR3 region: CASTQSSGHLGETQYF. CDR3 bases: TGTGCCAGCACCCAGAGTAGCGGACACTTGGGTGAGACCCAGTACTTC.

V gene TRBV19 combines with J gene TRBJ1-1; 9 nucleotides line up with TRBD1. The CDR3 is 17 amino acids. The ends lost 5 bases at V and 0 bases at J; junction bases unmatched: 10. Germline-derived CDR1 and CDR2 are LNHDA and SQIVND (reference sequence). CDR3 coding DNA: TGTGCCAGTAGTTCCGGACAGGGGCTTATCCTGAACACTGAAGCTTTCTTT. Protein sequence: CASSSGQGLILNTEAFF.

The gene calls are TRBV10-3 and TRBJ2-7, with 14 bases matching TRBD2. TRBJ2-1 explains the end of the DNA better; the J call may be wrong. The germline gives CDR1 ENHRY, CDR2 SYGVKD. The CDR3 spans 15 residues. The CDR3 nucleotides read TGTGCCATCAGAGGGACTAGCGGGAGTAGGGATGAGCAGTTCTTC. This encodes CAIRGTSGSRDEQFF.

This clonotype occurred once. The J gene is TRBJ1-1, the V gene TRBV10-2; D call uncertain. V was clipped by 2 bases and J by 10 bases, with 11 bases between them. Germline values: CDR1 WSHSY, CDR2 SAAADI. The CDR3 has 12 amino acids. The CDR3 region is CASSEGESRAFF. DNA for the CDR3: TGCGCCAGCAGTGAGGGGGAGTCCCGAGCTTTCTTT.

Remarks on this clonotype: A single base separates this from a much larger clone, so it may be a read error. The chain links TRBV4-3 to TRBJ2-6; D uncertain. From germline, CDR1 is LGHNA and CDR2 YSLEER. The CDR3 totals 13 residues. The chain's CDR3 is CASSQDPTNVLAF. Written as DNA, the CDR3 is TGCGCCAGCAGCCAAGATCCAACTAACGTCCTGGCTTTC.

Regarding this clonotype: A read error is possible here, since a much larger clone lies one base away. The chain employs TRBV10-3 and TRBJ1-2; 8 bases line up with TRBD1. The CDR3 has 15 amino acids. The J segment lost 8 bases and the V segment lost 3 bases, leaving 11 bases of the junction unmatched. Germline V gives CDR1 ENHRY, CDR2 SYGVKD. The CDR3 DNA follows: TGTGCCATCAGTGAAGGGGGACAGGTCCTCTTAGGCTACACCTTC. It is translated as CAISEGGQVLLGYTF.

In this sample, this clonotype turned up many times. The rearrangement links TRBV5-6 to TRBJ1-3; the D is unclear. Germline assignment: CDR1 SGHDT and CDR2 YYEEEE. V was trimmed by 3 bases and J by 4 bases, leaving 5 bases between them. This CDR3 region has 12 residues. The DNA for the CDR3 is TGTGCCAGCAGCTATATGGGAAACACCATATATTTT. It encodes CASSYMGNTIYF.

This clonotype was recorded at least ten times. The J gene is TRBJ2-5, the V gene TRBV7-2, with D unresolved. The CDR3 extends over 15 amino acids. The germline V and J ends were trimmed by 1 base and 5 bases, with 14 bases remaining between them. Per the germline V gene, CDR1 is SGHTA and CDR2 is FQGNSA. The CDR3 nucleotides read TGTGCCAGCAGCTTAGTGGCTACGGGCGAGGAGACCCAGTACTTC. It translates to CASSLVATGEETQYF.

On this clonotype itself: A much larger clone differs by one base, so this may be a read error. A read error is likely, as this CDR3 ends without the conserved phenylalanine or tryptophan. The genes are TRBV7-2 and TRBJ1-1; TRBD1 might be the D (5 bases). V was shortened by 4 bases and J by 10 bases, with 19 bases between the two germline ends. CDR3 length: 14 residues. Germline CDR1 and CDR2: SGHTA and FQGNSA. The CDR3 sequence: CASSSGTGLWVAFL. CDR3 sequence (DNA): TGTGCCAGCAGCTCCGGGACGGGACTTTGGGTAGCTTTCTTG.

The chain is built from TRBV5-6 and TRBJ2-3; 7 nucleotides agree with TRBD2. V lost 0 bases and J lost 7; bases outside the gene matches: 5. The CDR3 has 14 amino acids. Germline V gene data show CDR1 as SGHDT and CDR2 as YYEEEE. The CDR3 DNA follows: TGTGCCAGCAGCTTGGTTACGCGGGAGCATACGCAGTATTTT. It yields the protein CASSLVTREHTQYF.

This sequence joins TRBV20-1 and TRBJ2-7; TRBD2 aligns across 7 bases. The CDR3 extends over 14 amino acids. V trimming: 1 base; J trimming: 2 bases; junction bases outside the gene matches: 5. The germline CDR1 and CDR2 sequences are DFQATT and SNEGSKA (reference sequence). CDR3 DNA sequence: TGCAGTGCTAGAGGGGTTGGGGGGGCCTACGAGCAGTACTTC. Translated, it gives CSARGVGGAYEQYF.